The clone carrying this T cell receptor (beta chain) occurred once. Its antigen is unknown. The libraries were made with immunoSEQ version 4 in survey mode. Each sample used up to roughly 1 ug genomic DNA diluted to approximately 9 ng/uL. Sequenced by immunoSEQ multiplex PCR; TCRdb stores in-frame clones only, minus some. The sample holds some 58,000 clones, 65% to 75% seen once. This sample stems from a study of persistence of HIV-infected CD4 T cells. The stimulus was an HIV-1 Gag 15-mer peptide pool, 0.8 to 1 ug/peptide/mL. Memory cells lacking CD40L and CD69 with high CD45RO were sorted. V shed 2 bases and J 6 bases; nucleotides not matched to a gene: 4. Germline lookup yields CDR1 SGHNT and CDR2 YYREEE (reference sequence). The CDR3 runs to 13 residues.

The source material was CD4+ T cells sorted from PBMCs after roughly 18-hour stimulation, sampled from a patient who received antiretroviral therapy. The chain couples TRBV5-4 to TRBJ1-2, with 7 positions matching TRBD1. This clonotype was sampled from an adult man with HIV who was CMV-seropositive. The CDR3 DNA sequence: TGTGCCAGCAGCTTCGGACAGGAGGATGGCTACACCTTC. Its translation: CASSFGQEDGYTF.